This TCR beta chain was sequenced during a study of T cells in tuberculosis. V was clipped by 0 bases and J by 4 bases; unmatched bases: 6. Germline values: CDR1 MGHRA, CDR2 YSYEKL. The length of the CDR3 is 16 residues. Measured with immunoSEQ multiplex PCR; TCRdb has only the in-frame clones, and not every one. In the table there are around 60,000 clones, 81% of which are singletons. Cells were sorted from thawed PBMC rested overnight and stained with GMM-loaded CD1B tetramer, viability dye and anti-CD3. The lipid loaded on the CD1B tetramers was C32 glucose monomycolate from Rhodococcus equi. PBMC for tetramer sorting were first depleted of CD14-expressing monocytes.

Sequenced sample: CD1b-GMM tetramer-negative cells sorted from PBMCs. The TCR sequence derives from an adult woman with latent tuberculosis. The chain combines TRBV4-1 with TRBJ2-1, with TRBD1 matching 7 bases. This chain's CDR3 is CASSQETGVGYNEQFF. In nucleotides, the CDR3 is TGCGCCAGCAGCCAAGAAACAGGGGTGGGTTACAATGAGCAGTTCTTC.